A selection of T cell receptor beta chains follows, all from one sample in a study of PD-1 blockade in classical Hodgkin lymphoma. TCRdb's copy holds only in-frame clones and misses some; the assay was immunoSEQ multiplex PCR. The repertoire holds over 35,000 clones, with more than 85% as singletons. The material was peripheral blood mononuclear cells (PBMCs), obtained before the second cycle of nivolumab. Receptor source: a human donor with classical Hodgkin lymphoma. CDR3s include the opening cysteine and the closing phenylalanine or tryptophan. A D gene is named only where the DNA matches it firmly. Only part of the rows carry a size: once, few, many, or a class if the clone is expanded.

.	.	TRBV10-3	TRBJ1-5	TGTGCCGCCCGGGACAACAATCAGCCCCAGCATTTT	CAARDNNQPQHF
.	.	TRBV27	TRBJ2-3	TGTGCCAGCCGAGGCACAGATACGCAGTATTTT	CASRGTDTQYF
.	.	TRBV27	TRBJ1-4	TGTGCCAGCAGGACGGGGGGTTCTAATGAAAAACTGTTTTTT	CASRTGGSNEKLFF
TRBD2	.	TRBV10-2	TRBJ2-5	TGCGCCAGCAGTGAGCGCGCTAGCGGGCAAGAGACCCAGTACTTC	CASSERASGQETQYF
.	.	TRBV5-1	TRBJ2-3	TGCGCCAGCCGCCCAGGGACACCCACAGATACGCAGTATTTT	CASRPGTPTDTQYF
.	.	TRBV28	TRBJ1-2	TGTGCCGTACAGATACAGGGAGCTAACTATGGCTACACCTTC	CAVQIQGANYGYTF
TRBD2	once	TRBV7-9	TRBJ2-1	TGTGCCAGCGCCAATGGCCTAGCGGGGCGGAATGAGCAGTTCTTC	CASANGLAGRNEQFF
.	.	TRBV9	TRBJ2-1	TGTGCCACATTACAGGGTTCCTACAATGAGCAGTTCTTC	CATLQGSYNEQFF
.	.	TRBV2	TRBJ2-1	TGTGCCAGCAGTTTACTCTCACAGGGAAGCCCCTACAATGAGCAGTTCTTC	CASSLLSQGSPYNEQFF
.	.	TRBV28	TRBJ1-2	TGTGCCAGCAGTTTACCCAGGGGTGGCGGCTATGGCTACACCTTC	CASSLPRGGGYGYTF
.	.	TRBV10-3	TRBJ2-6	TGTGCCATCAGGGAGACAGGATCTGGGGCCAACGTCCTGACTTTC	CAIRETGSGANVLTF
.	few	TRBV29-1	TRBJ2-1	TGCAGCGTGGGGATAGCCAGTGAGCAGTTCTTC	CSVGIASEQFF
.	.	TRBV29-1	TRBJ2-2	TGCAGCGTTCGAGGTGATAGGGGAAGCACCGGGGAGCTGTTTTTT	CSVRGDRGSTGELFF
TRBD2	.	TRBV2	TRBJ2-3	TGTGCCAGCAGAGCTAGCGGGAGGCGTCTAGAAATAGATACGCAGTATTTT	CASRASGRRLEIDTQYF
.	.	TRBV13	TRBJ2-7	TGTGCCAGCAGCCCGATGGACAGTCTCGAGCAGTACTTC	CASSPMDSLEQYF
TRBD1	.	TRBV5-8	TRBJ1-3	TGTGCCAGCAGCCAGGGACAGAGCTCTGGAAACACCATATATTTT	CASSQGQSSGNTIYF
.	.	TRBV29-1	TRBJ2-7	TGCAGCGTTGAAAAGACTGGGAGCTACGAGCAGTACTTC	CSVEKTGSYEQYF